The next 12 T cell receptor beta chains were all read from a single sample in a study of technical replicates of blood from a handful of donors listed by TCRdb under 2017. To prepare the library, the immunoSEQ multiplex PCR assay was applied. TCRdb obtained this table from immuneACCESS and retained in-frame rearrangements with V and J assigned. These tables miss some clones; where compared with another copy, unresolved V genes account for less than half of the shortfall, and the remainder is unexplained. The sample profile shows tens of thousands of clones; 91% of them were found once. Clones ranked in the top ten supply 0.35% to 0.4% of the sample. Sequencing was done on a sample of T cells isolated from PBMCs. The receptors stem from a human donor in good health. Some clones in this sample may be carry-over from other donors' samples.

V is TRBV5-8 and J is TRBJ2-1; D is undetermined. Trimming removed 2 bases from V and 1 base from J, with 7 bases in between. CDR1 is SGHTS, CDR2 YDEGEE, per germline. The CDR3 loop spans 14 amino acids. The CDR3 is CASSFKQSYNEQFF. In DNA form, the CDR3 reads TGTGCCAGCAGCTTTAAACAGTCCTACAATGAGCAGTTCTTC.

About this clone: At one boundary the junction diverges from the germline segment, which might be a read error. CDR3 coding DNA: TGCGCCAGCAGCTTGGACCCGCTAGCGGGAGGCCCCTGGAACTTC. It translates to CASSLDPLAGGPWNF. This chain joins TRBV5-1 and TRBJ2-7, with 11 bases matching TRBD2. The germline gives CDR1 SGHRS, CDR2 YFSETQ. This CDR3 spans 15 amino acids. The full variable domain, completed using reference TRBV5-1 and TRBJ2-7, is KAGVTQTPRYLIKTRGQQVTLSCSPISGHRSVSWYQQTPGQGLQFLFEYFSETQRNKGNFPGRFSGRQFSNSRSEMNVSTLELGDSALYLCASSLDPLAGGPWNFGPGTRLTVT.

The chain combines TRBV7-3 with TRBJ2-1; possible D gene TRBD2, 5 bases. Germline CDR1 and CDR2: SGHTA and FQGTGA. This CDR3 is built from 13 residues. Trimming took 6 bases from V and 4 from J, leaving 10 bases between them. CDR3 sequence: CASSSGGYNEQFF. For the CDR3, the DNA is TGTGCCAGCAGTTCAGGAGGTTACAATGAGCAGTTCTTC.

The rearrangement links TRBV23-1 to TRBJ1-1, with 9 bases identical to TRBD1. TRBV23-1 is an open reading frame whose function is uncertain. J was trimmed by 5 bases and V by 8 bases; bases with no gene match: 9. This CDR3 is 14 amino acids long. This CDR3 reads CASQRQGGRTEAFF. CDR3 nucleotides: TGCGCCAGCCAACGACAGGGGGGGAGGACTGAAGCTTTCTTT.

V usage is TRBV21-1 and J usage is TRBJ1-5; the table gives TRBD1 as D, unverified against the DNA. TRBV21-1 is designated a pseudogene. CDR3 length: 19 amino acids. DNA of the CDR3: TGTGCCAGCAGCCCCCGAGGGACCGGACAGGTAAATAGCAATCAGCCCCAGCATTTT. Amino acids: CASSPRGTGQVNSNQPQHF.

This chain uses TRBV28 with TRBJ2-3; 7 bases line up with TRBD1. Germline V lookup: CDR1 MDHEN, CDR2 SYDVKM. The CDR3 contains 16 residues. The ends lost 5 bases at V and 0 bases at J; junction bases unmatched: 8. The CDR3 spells CASSPLGDRSTDTQYF. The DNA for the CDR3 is TGTGCCAGCAGTCCCCTTGGGGACAGAAGCACAGATACGCAGTATTTT. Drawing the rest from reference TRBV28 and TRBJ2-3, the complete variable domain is DVKVTQSSRYLVKRTGEKVFLECVQDMDHENMFWYRQDPGLGLRLIYFSYDVKMKEKGDIPEGYSVSREKKERFSLILESASTNQTSMYLCASSPLGDRSTDTQYFGPGTRLTVL.

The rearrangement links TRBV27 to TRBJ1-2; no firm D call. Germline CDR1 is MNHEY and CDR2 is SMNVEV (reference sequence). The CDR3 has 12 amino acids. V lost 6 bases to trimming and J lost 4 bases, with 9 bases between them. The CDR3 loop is CASRAAGYGYTF. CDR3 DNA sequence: TGTGCCAGCAGAGCCGCCGGCTATGGCTACACCTTC.

CDR3 amino acids: CASSLSPGQGSGYTF. Here the CDR3 DNA reads TGTGCCAGCAGTTTATCCCCGGGACAGGGTTCTGGCTACACCTTC. V usage is TRBV27 and J usage is TRBJ1-2, with 9 bases lining up with TRBD1. The V gene end was trimmed by 0 bases and the J gene end by 7 bases; junction bases not matched to a gene: 6. Germline CDR1 is MNHEY and CDR2 is SMNVEV (reference sequence). The CDR3 length is 15 residues.

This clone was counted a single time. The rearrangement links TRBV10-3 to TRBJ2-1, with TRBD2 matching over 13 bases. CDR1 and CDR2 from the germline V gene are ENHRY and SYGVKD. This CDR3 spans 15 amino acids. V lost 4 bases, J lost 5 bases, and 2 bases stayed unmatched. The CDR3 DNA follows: TGTGCCATCAGTGGGGGACTAGCGGGACACAATGAGCAGTTCTTC. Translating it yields CAISGGLAGHNEQFF.

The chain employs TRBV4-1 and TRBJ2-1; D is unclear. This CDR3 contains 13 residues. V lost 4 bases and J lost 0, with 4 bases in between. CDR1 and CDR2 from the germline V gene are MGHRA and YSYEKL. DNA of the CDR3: TGCGCCAGCAGCCCTAGCTCCTACAATGAGCAGTTCTTC. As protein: CASSPSSYNEQFF.

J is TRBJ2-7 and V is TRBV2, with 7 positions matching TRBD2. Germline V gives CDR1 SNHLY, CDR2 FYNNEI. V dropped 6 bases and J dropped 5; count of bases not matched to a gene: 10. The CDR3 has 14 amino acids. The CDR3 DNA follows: TGTGCCAGCAGGGCTGCCGGGACTACCAACGAGCAGTACTTC. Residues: CASRAAGTTNEQYF.

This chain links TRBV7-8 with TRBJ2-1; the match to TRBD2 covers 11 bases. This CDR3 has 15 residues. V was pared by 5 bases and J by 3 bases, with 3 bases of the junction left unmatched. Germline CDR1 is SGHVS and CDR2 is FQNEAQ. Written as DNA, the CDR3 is TGTGCCAGCAGCCCTGGACTAGCGGGCTACAATGAGCAGTTCTTC. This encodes CASSPGLAGYNEQFF.